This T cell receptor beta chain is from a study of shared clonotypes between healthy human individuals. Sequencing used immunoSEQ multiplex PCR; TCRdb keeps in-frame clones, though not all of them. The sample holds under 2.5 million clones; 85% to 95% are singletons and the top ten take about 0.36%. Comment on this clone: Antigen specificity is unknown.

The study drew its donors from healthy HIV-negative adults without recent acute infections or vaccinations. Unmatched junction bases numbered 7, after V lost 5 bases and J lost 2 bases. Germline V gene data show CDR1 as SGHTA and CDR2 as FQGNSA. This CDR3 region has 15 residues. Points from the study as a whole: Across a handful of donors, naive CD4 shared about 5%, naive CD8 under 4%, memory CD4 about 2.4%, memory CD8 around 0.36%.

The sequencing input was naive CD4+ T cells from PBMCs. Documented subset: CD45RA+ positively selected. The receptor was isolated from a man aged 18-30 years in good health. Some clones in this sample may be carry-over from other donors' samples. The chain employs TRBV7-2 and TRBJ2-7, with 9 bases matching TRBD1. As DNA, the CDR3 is TGTGCCAGCAGCATGGCGGGACAGGGCGCCTACGAGCAGTACTTC. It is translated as CASSMAGQGAYEQYF.